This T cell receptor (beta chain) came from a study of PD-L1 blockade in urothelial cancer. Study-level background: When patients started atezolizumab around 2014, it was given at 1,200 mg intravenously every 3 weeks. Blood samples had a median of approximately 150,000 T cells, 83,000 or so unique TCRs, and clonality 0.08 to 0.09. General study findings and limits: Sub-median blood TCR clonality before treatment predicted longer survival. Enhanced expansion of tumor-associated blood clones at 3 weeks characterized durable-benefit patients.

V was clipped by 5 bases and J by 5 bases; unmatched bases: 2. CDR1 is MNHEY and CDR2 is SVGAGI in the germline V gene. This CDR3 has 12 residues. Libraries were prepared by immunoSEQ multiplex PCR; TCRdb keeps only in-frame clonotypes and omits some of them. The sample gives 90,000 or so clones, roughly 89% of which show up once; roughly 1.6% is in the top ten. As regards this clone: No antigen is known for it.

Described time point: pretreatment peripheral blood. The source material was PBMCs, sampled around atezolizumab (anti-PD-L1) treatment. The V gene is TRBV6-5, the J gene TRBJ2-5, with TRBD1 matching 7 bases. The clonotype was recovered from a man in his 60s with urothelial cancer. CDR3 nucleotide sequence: TGTGCCAGCAGTGACAGGGTGGAGACCCAGTACTTC. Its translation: CASSDRVETQYF.